This TCR beta chain was found in a study of blood T cell repertoires in COVID-19. Overall study context: The cDNA or gDNA used as material had been derived from T cells, B-cell-depleted T cells, or PBMCs.

Generated by immunoSEQ multiplex PCR, the TCRdb table keeps only in-frame clones and is missing some. The sample lists over 100,000 clones, approximately 87% occurring once. Trimming removed 3 bases from V and 1 base from J; junction bases left unmatched: 14. The CDR3 sequence is 20 residues long. Germline CDR1 and CDR2: KGHDR and SFDVKD. This chain links TRBV24-1 with TRBJ2-3, with 11 bases matching TRBD1. The receptor comes from a woman aged 60-75 years with acute or convalescent COVID-19. Sequences were obtained from peripheral blood. The CDR3 DNA follows: TGTGCCACCAGTGATCCTTTAGGGACAGGGGGTTCCCTTGGCACAGATACGCAGTATTTT. Protein sequence: CATSDPLGTGGSLGTDTQYF.